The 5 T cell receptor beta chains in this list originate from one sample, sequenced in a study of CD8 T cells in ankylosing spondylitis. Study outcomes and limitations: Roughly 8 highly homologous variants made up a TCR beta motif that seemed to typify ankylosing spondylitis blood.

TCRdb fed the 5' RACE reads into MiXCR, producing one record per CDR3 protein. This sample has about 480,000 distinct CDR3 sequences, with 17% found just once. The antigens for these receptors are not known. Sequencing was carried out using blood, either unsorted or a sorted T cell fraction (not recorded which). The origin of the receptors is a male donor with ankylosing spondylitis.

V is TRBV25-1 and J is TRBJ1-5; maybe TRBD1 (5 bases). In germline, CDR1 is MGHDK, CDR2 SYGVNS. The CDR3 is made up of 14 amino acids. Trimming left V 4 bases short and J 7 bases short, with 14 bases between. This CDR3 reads CASSVSGIYQPQHF. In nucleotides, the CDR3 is TGTGCCAGCAGTGTCTCAGGGATTTACCAGCCCCAGCATTTT.

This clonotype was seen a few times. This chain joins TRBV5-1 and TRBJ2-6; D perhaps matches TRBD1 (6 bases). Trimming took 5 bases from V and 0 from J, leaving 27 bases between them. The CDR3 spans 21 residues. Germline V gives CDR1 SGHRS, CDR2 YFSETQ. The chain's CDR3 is CASRSSRAGVLGFSGANVLTF. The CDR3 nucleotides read TGCGCCAGCAGGTCCTCGCGGGCAGGGGTCCTTGGATTCTCTGGGGCCAACGTCCTGACTTTC.

The CDR3 here is CASSPGLAVYQETQYF. CDR3 bases: TGTGCCAGCAGCCCCGGACTAGCGGTTTACCAAGAGACCCAGTACTTC. V usage is TRBV7-8 and J usage is TRBJ2-5, with 10 bases lining up with TRBD2. This CDR3 has 16 residues. The germline V gene encodes CDR1 SGHVS and CDR2 FQNEAQ. V gave up 5 bases and J gave up 0 bases; unmatched junction bases: 6.

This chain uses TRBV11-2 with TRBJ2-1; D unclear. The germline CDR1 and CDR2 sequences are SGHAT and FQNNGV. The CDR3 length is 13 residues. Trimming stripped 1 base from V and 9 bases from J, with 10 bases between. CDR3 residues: CASSLAPEGEQFF. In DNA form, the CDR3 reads TGTGCCAGCAGCTTAGCCCCTGAAGGTGAGCAGTTCTTC.

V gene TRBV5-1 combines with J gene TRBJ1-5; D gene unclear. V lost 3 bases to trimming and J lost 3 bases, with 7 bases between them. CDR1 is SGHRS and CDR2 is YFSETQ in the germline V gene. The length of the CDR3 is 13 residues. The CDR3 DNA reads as TGCGCCAGCAGCTCTTACCCCAATCAGCCCCAGCATTTT. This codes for CASSSYPNQPQHF.